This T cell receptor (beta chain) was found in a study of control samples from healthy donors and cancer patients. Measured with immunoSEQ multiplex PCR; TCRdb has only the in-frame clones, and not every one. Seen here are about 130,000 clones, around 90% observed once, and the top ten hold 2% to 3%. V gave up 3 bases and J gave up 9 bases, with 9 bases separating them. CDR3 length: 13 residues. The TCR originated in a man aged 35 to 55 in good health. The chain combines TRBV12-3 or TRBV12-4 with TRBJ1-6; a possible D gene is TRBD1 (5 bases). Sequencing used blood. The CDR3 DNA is TGTGCCAGCAGTTTGAATAGGGGTTCACCCCTCCACTTT. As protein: CASSLNRGSPLHF.